This T cell receptor beta chain was obtained from a study of long-term antiretroviral therapy in people with HIV. Study-level results: Dominant in the repertoire at all time points were clones expanded before ART.

With survey level as its setting, the immunoSEQ assay was v3.0. Method: immunoSEQ multiplex PCR; TCRdb's copy keeps in-frame clones and lacks some. Counted here are roughly 45,000 clones, about 86% occurring once; the ten biggest clones make up around 3%. This CDR3 has 12 amino acids. Looked up from germline, CDR1 is SGHTA and CDR2 is FQGNSA. As for this clone: Its cognate antigen is unknown. Germline is not matched at one junction end, which may reflect a read error.

This sample comprised unsorted PBMCs, obtained 0.8 years after starting antiretroviral therapy. The origin of this receptor is a woman in her late teens or twenties with HIV. The chain recombines TRBV7-2 with TRBJ2-7; TRBD1 might be the D (6 bases). CDR3 sequence (DNA): TGTGCCAGCAGCTTATCCTCCGGGACACCGAACTTC. Translation gives CASSLSSGTPNF.